The TCR beta chain described here comes from a study of T-cell memory formation after mild COVID-19. From the 5' RACE reads, TCRdb called clonotypes with MiXCR, one entry per CDR3 protein. The sample lists 470,000 or so distinct CDR3 sequences; roughly 18% were seen once. What was sequenced was PBMCs or a T cell subset sorted from them (not recorded which). This TCR came from an adult woman who had mild COVID-19 (a few samples of this study predate the infection). Cell type and time point are not known.

The CDR3 loop reads CASRGDILGGETQYF. CDR3 coding DNA: TGTGCCAGCAGGGGGGATATCCTCGGAGGAGAGACCCAGTACTTC. The gene calls are TRBV12-3 or TRBV12-4 and TRBJ2-5; the D call may be TRBD1 or TRBD2 (5 bases each). The CDR3 is 15 amino acids. The ends were cut back, 6 bases at V and 4 bases at J, with 18 bases in the middle.